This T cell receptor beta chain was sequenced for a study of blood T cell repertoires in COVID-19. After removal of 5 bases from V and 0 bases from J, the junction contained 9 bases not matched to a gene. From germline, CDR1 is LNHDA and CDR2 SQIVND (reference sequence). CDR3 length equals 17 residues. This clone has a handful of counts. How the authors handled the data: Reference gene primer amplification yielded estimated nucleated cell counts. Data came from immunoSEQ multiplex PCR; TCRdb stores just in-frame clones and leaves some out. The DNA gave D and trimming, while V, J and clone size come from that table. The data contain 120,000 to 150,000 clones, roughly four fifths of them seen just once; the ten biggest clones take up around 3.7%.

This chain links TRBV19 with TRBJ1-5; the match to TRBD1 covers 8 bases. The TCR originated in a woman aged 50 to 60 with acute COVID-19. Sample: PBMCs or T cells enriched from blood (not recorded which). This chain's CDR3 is CASSHRDRRNSNQPQHF. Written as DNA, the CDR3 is TGTGCCAGTAGTCACCGGGACAGGCGAAATAGCAATCAGCCCCAGCATTTT.